Reported below is one T cell receptor (beta chain). The antigen is undetermined. Treatment given: oral pan-JAK inhibitor, 5-10 mg twice daily. Individuals with alopecia areata gave both lesional scalp punch biopsies and peripheral blood for collection. The sample belongs to a study of CD8+ T cells in alopecia areata. Study-wide background: The drug, oral tofacitinib, was given to treated patients at 5 to 10 mg twice daily. Study-wide results and caveats: As there was one nonresponder, how baseline CD8+ expansion relates to response remains uncertain. Scalp and blood retained many expanded lesional clones during tofacitinib.

Germline V gene lookup returns CDR1 SEHNR and CDR2 FQNEAQ (reference sequence). With V trimmed by 5 bases and J by 1 base, 1 base remained unmatched. There are 14 residues in the CDR3. In each case, RNA was isolated and then reverse transcribed into cDNA as the sequencing template. Assay used: immunoSEQ multiplex PCR; TCRdb lists only in-frame clones, some missing. The table has under 350,000 clones, roughly 50% seen once. Sample: CD4+ T cells sorted from blood, taken at week 24, from a patient treated with tofacitinib. V is TRBV7-9 and J is TRBJ2-2; 7 bases are a match to TRBD2. The TCR comes from a human donor with alopecia areata. CDR3 sequence reads: CASSPGGNTGELFF. DNA of the CDR3: TGTGCCAGCAGCCCGGGGGGGAACACCGGGGAGCTGTTTTTT.